These 30 T cell receptor beta chains originate from one sample sequenced in a study of cytomegalovirus exposure and HLA in healthy donors. The PCR employed 60 Vbeta primers together with 13 Jbeta primers. Produced via immunoSEQ multiplex PCR; TCRdb's table is partial and in-frame only. This table holds over 95,000 clones, around 77% found once. The sequenced sample was PBMCs. The receptors derive from a woman aged 25 to 45 in good health and CMV-seropositive.

In its sample, this clone was seen once. The V gene is TRBV29-1, the J gene TRBJ1-4; D unresolved. Germline values: CDR1 SQVTM, CDR2 ANQGSEA. V lost 3 bases, J lost 0 bases, and 11 bases lay in between. This CDR3 comprises 15 residues. This chain's CDR3 is CSVELTYATNEKLFF. The CDR3 region has the DNA TGCAGCGTTGAGCTCACTTATGCAACTAATGAAAAACTGTTTTTT.

This chain links TRBV27 with TRBJ2-2, with D perhaps matching TRBD1 (7 bases). This CDR3 contains 15 residues. V shed 7 bases and J shed 4 bases, with 16 bases lying between them. Per the germline V gene, CDR1 is MNHEY and CDR2 is SMNVEV (reference sequence). CDR3 protein: CASTRGTGGTGELFF. The CDR3 DNA is TGTGCCAGCACCAGGGGGACCGGGGGCACCGGGGAGCTGTTTTTT.

V and J are TRBV7-3 and TRBJ2-1; 9 bases match TRBD1. With V trimmed by 8 bases and J by 5 bases, 16 bases remained unmatched. Germline assignment: CDR1 SGHTA and CDR2 FQGTGA. This CDR3 region has 17 residues. CDR3: CASPTSKGDRAHNEQFF. CDR3 nucleotide sequence: TGTGCCAGCCCCACATCAAAAGGGGACAGGGCCCACAATGAGCAGTTCTTC.

J is TRBJ2-1 and V is TRBV7-3; D perhaps matches TRBD2 (5 bases). Trimming shortened V by 4 bases and J by 4 bases, and 14 bases separated the two germline ends. This CDR3 has 15 amino acids. CDR1 is SGHTA, CDR2 FQGTGA, per germline. The CDR3 nucleotides read TGTGCCAGCAGCTCCCCTGCTAGCAGTTACAATGAGCAGTTCTTC. It translates to CASSSPASSYNEQFF.

The chain combines TRBV2 with TRBJ1-1; D is perhaps TRBD1 (5 bases). The V and J ends lost 4 bases and 8 bases respectively, with 17 bases between them. This CDR3 contains 14 residues. Germline lookup yields CDR1 SNHLY and CDR2 FYNNEI. In DNA form, the CDR3 reads TGTGCCAGCAGTGGGGTACAGGAGTCTATGGAAGCTTTCTTT. Translated: CASSGVQESMEAFF.

V usage is TRBV27 and J usage is TRBJ2-1; TRBD2 agrees at 8 bases. The CDR3 consists of 18 residues. V lost 6 bases and J lost 4; bases outside the gene matches: 17. Germline CDR1 reads MNHEY; CDR2 reads SMNVEV (reference sequence). The CDR3 DNA sequence: TGTGCCAGCAGCCTTAGGGCCTTGACTAGCGCTAATTACAATGAGCAGTTCTTC. Translating gives CASSLRALTSANYNEQFF.

The rearrangement joins TRBV6-5 to TRBJ2-1; 7 nucleotides line up with TRBD2. Per the germline V gene, CDR1 is MNHEY and CDR2 is SVGAGI. This CDR3 has 15 residues. Trimming removed 0 bases from V and 4 bases from J; junction bases left unmatched: 3. The CDR3 reads CASSYSLAAYNEQFF. CDR3 in DNA: TGTGCCAGCAGTTACTCTCTAGCGGCTTACAATGAGCAGTTCTTC.

The V call is TRBV2, the J call TRBJ2-7; the match to TRBD1 covers 8 bases. CDR3 length: 14 residues. Germline V gives CDR1 SNHLY, CDR2 FYNNEI. V lost 2 bases to trimming and J lost 2 bases; unmatched junction nucleotides: 2. The CDR3 bases are TGTGCCAGCAGTGAAAGGACAGGGCCCTACGAGCAGTACTTC. As protein: CASSERTGPYEQYF.

In this sample, this clone turned up a few times. The chain carries TRBV9 and TRBJ2-7, with a tentative D call TRBD1 (5 bases). V shed 0 bases and J shed 2 bases, with 12 bases lying between them. The CDR3 runs to 15 residues. Germline lookup yields CDR1 SGDLS and CDR2 YYNGEE. CDR3 nucleotides: TGTGCCAGCAGCGTAGGTTCAGGGAAGCCCTACGAGCAGTACTTC. Encoded protein: CASSVGSGKPYEQYF. Using reference TRBV9 and TRBJ2-7 for the parts outside the CDR3, the full variable domain is DSGVTQTPKHLITATGQRVTLRCSPRSGDLSVYWYQQSLDQGLQFLIQYYNGEERAKGNILERFSAQQFPDLHSELNLSSLELGDSALYFCASSVGSGKPYEQYFGPGTRLTVT.

The rearrangement joins TRBV5-1 to TRBJ2-3; TRBD1 matches at 7 bases. The ends lost 4 bases at V and 0 bases at J; junction bases unmatched: 5. The germline gives CDR1 SGHRS, CDR2 YFSETQ. The CDR3 runs 15 residues. CDR3 in amino acids: CASSPGTASTDTQYF. The CDR3 DNA sequence: TGCGCCAGCAGCCCGGGGACAGCTAGCACAGATACGCAGTATTTT.

The V call is TRBV7-8, the J call TRBJ2-5, with 10 bases fitting TRBD2. The germline V gene encodes CDR1 SGHVS and CDR2 FQNEAQ. There are 16 residues in the CDR3. V lost 2 bases and J lost 1; bases outside the gene matches: 4. CDR3 amino acids: CASSLSAGGLQETQYF. CDR3 DNA sequence: TGTGCCAGCAGCTTATCAGCGGGGGGGCTCCAAGAGACCCAGTACTTC.

The chain uses TRBV6-5 and TRBJ1-1, with D hard to call. The germline gives CDR1 MNHEY, CDR2 SVGAGI. The CDR3 loop spans 14 amino acids. V shed 2 bases and J shed 5 bases, with 12 bases lying between them. The CDR3, as DNA: TGTGCCAGCAGTTACAAGACAAGAGGGACTGAAGCTTTCTTT. This encodes CASSYKTRGTEAFF.

The chain employs TRBV29-1 and TRBJ2-3; TRBD2 might be the D (6 bases). In germline, CDR1 is SQVTM, CDR2 ANQGSEA. Trimming cost V 4 bases and J 1 base, with 18 bases left between them. There are 16 residues in the CDR3. The CDR3 protein is CSVVTAWREGTDTQYF. For the CDR3, the DNA is TGCAGCGTTGTCACGGCCTGGAGGGAAGGCACAGATACGCAGTATTTT.

The chain links TRBV5-4 to TRBJ2-7; D uncertain. The CDR3 has 11 amino acids. V lost 4 bases and J lost 3, with 5 bases in between. Germline V gene sequence: CDR1 SGHNT, CDR2 YYREEE (reference sequence). The CDR3 loop is CASSPVYEQYF. The CDR3 nucleotides are TGTGCCAGCAGCCCGGTCTACGAGCAGTACTTC.

The genes are TRBV13 and TRBJ1-2; TRBD1 matches 7 bases. CDR3 length equals 15 residues. With V trimmed by 3 bases and J by 1 base, 5 bases remained unmatched. CDR1 is PRHDT and CDR2 is FYEKMQ in the germline V gene (reference sequence). The CDR3 DNA reads as TGTGCCAGCAGCTTGGGGACAGACTTTAACTATGGCTACACCTTC. Protein sequence: CASSLGTDFNYGYTF.

This clone has a handful of counts. The chain employs TRBV4-2 and TRBJ2-1, with 7 bases that match TRBD1. Germline CDR1 is LGHNA and CDR2 is YNFKEQ. This CDR3 contains 16 residues. J lost 4 bases, V lost 2 bases, and 8 bases had no gene match. This chain's CDR3 is CASSQTLTGQYNEQFF. The CDR3 nucleotides read TGTGCCAGCAGCCAAACCCTGACAGGGCAATACAATGAGCAGTTCTTC.

As concerns this clone: At the DNA level, this CDR3 is encoded by other sequences in the same sample as well. This rearrangement joins TRBV2 to TRBJ2-2, with D unclear. Trimming took off 7 bases at V and 4 bases at J, with 4 bases between the two ends. This CDR3 is 11 amino acids long. Germline assignment: CDR1 SNHLY and CDR2 FYNNEI. The CDR3 reads CASTGTGELFF. The CDR3 coding sequence is TGTGCCAGCACCGGCACCGGGGAGCTGTTTTTT.

This clone has just a few counts. The rearrangement uses TRBV27 and TRBJ1-4, with 7 positions matching TRBD1. The J segment lost 0 bases and the V segment lost 6 bases, leaving 7 bases of the junction unmatched. In germline, CDR1 is MNHEY, CDR2 SMNVEV (reference sequence). There are 16 residues in the CDR3. CDR3 region: CASRINDRATNEKLFF. The CDR3 DNA reads TGTGCCAGCAGAATAAATGACAGGGCAACTAATGAAAAACTGTTTTTT.

This clone was recorded once. The identical CDR3 is also encoded by other nucleotide sequences in the sample. The V gene is TRBV5-1, the J gene TRBJ2-3; possible D gene TRBD2, 6 bases. This CDR3 has 17 amino acids. CDR1 is SGHRS, CDR2 YFSETQ, per germline. V lost 4 bases and J 2 bases, leaving 20 bases between the germline ends. The CDR3 nucleotides read TGCGCCAGCAGCCGGGAAGGATGGAGGGAGGACACAGATACGCAGTATTTT. Translated, it gives CASSREGWREDTDTQYF.

This clone was counted once. The chain links TRBV13 to TRBJ2-7; a weak D match, TRBD1 (6 bases). The CDR3 consists of 13 residues. Germline V gives CDR1 PRHDT, CDR2 FYEKMQ (reference sequence). The V gene lost 6 bases and the J gene lost 3 bases, with 12 bases spanning the gap. This CDR3 is CASSIGGDYEQYF. Here the CDR3 DNA reads TGTGCCAGCAGTATTGGGGGCGACTACGAGCAGTACTTC.

The rearrangement joins TRBV7-8 to TRBJ2-3; tentative D call: TRBD2 (6 bases). V shed 0 bases and J shed 2 bases, with 9 bases lying between them. There are 15 residues in the CDR3. Germline CDR1 and CDR2: SGHVS and FQNEAQ. CDR3 sequence: CASSLASGPTDTQYF. The CDR3 bases are TGTGCCAGCAGCTTAGCTAGCGGACCCACAGATACGCAGTATTTT.

This chain uses TRBV19 with TRBJ2-3, with 10 bases matching TRBD2. The length of the CDR3 is 16 residues. CDR1 is LNHDA and CDR2 is SQIVND in the germline V gene (reference sequence). Trimming removed 6 bases from V and 6 bases from J; junction bases left unmatched: 12. The CDR3 loop reads CASRDGERGGGDTQYF. In nucleotides, the CDR3 is TGTGCCAGTAGAGATGGCGAGCGGGGGGGCGGTGATACGCAGTATTTT.

J is TRBJ1-2 and V is TRBV10-1; 9 nucleotides align to TRBD1. The length of the CDR3 is 13 residues. V dropped 4 bases and J dropped 8; count of bases not matched to a gene: 5. CDR1 and CDR2 (germline): WNHNN, SYGVQD (reference sequence). CDR3 sequence: CASSAGTGYGYTF. CDR3 nucleotides: TGCGCCAGCAGTGCCGGGACAGGGTACGGCTACACCTTC.

This chain links TRBV4-1 with TRBJ1-1; no clear D gene. Trimming removed 5 bases at V and 5 bases at J, with 12 bases between. Germline V gene sequence: CDR1 MGHRA, CDR2 YSYEKL. The CDR3 is 13 amino acids. The CDR3 DNA follows: TGCGCCAGCAGCTCTCAGAGGTTTACTGAAGCTTTCTTT. Translated: CASSSQRFTEAFF.

In this sample, this clone turned up once. This rearrangement joins TRBV11-2 to TRBJ2-7; tentatively, D is TRBD1 (5 bases). Germline CDR1 is SGHAT and CDR2 is FQNNGV. The CDR3 sequence is 17 residues long. V shed 1 base and J shed 3 bases, with 19 bases lying between them. CDR3 in amino acids: CASSLAFGQGPRYEQYF. The CDR3 DNA reads TGTGCCAGCAGCTTAGCTTTTGGCCAGGGCCCCCGCTACGAGCAGTACTTC.

The rearrangement links TRBV5-1 to TRBJ2-7; 9 bases line up with TRBD1. Germline CDR1 SGHRS, CDR2 YFSETQ. V lost 4 bases and J lost 6; bases outside the gene matches: 17. This CDR3 spans 17 amino acids. The CDR3 spells CASSGTGSAGSSREQYF. For the CDR3, the DNA is TGCGCCAGCAGCGGGACAGGGTCAGCAGGTTCTTCTCGCGAGCAGTACTTC.

Written as DNA, the CDR3 is TGTGCCAGCAGCCCCGGGACTAGTAGGGGCACAGATACGCAGTATTTT. Protein product: CASSPGTSRGTDTQYF. The chain employs TRBV7-3 and TRBJ2-3, with TRBD2 matching 8 bases. The germline CDR1 and CDR2 sequences are SGHTA and FQGTGA. CDR3 length: 16 amino acids. V trimming: 5 bases; J trimming: 1 base; junction bases outside the gene matches: 8.

The sample holds a few counts of this clone. V and J are TRBV19 and TRBJ2-4; TRBD2 aligns across 7 bases. This CDR3 has 15 residues. CDR1 is LNHDA and CDR2 is SQIVND in the germline V gene (reference sequence). V gave up 5 bases and J gave up 4 bases; unmatched junction bases: 8. The CDR3 DNA sequence: TGTGCCAGTAGTGGAGCCTATAGCGGGAAAAACATTCAGTACTTC. Protein sequence: CASSGAYSGKNIQYF. Variable domain in full (rest from reference TRBV19 and TRBJ2-4): DGGITQSPKYLFRKEGQNVTLSCEQNLNHDAMYWYRQDPGQGLRLIYYSQIVNDFQKGDIAEGYSVSREKKESFPLTVTSAQKNPTAFYLCASSGAYSGKNIQYFGAGTRLSVL.

J is TRBJ2-7 and V is TRBV5-1; 8 positions agree with TRBD1. Trimming cost V 2 bases and J 6 bases; bases outside gene matches: 7. The CDR3 is made up of 14 amino acids. Germline lookup yields CDR1 SGHRS and CDR2 YFSETQ. The CDR3 region has the DNA TGCGCCAGCAGCTTTCAGGGGGCGCTGGGCGAGCAGTACTTC. It codes for CASSFQGALGEQYF.

V and J are TRBV19 and TRBJ2-3; D may be TRBD2 (6 bases). The CDR3 runs to 13 residues. The V end was cut by 9 bases, the J end by 2 bases, with 12 bases between. The germline V gene encodes CDR1 LNHDA and CDR2 SQIVND (reference sequence). CDR3 region: CASQEGPTDTQYF. The CDR3, as DNA: TGTGCCAGCCAGGAGGGGCCCACAGATACGCAGTATTTT.